The sequence of this TCR beta chain was determined in a study of CD8+CD57+ T cells in acquired aplastic anemia. Study-level information: For CD4+ cells, healthy donors had an average of approximately 9.8 million reads.

Germline assignment: CDR1 MGHRA and CDR2 YSYEKL. The CDR3 runs to 15 residues. V was pared by 0 bases and J by 9 bases, with 12 bases between. TCR beta VDJ and CDR3 were profiled, and genomic DNA was the template. TCRdb independently ran MiXCR on the reads; one entry per CDR3 protein. The sample has about 170,000 distinct CDR3 sequences; 55% to 70% are singletons. The sample comprised sorted CD4+, CD8+, or CD8+CD57+ T cells (not recorded which) from PBMCs. This TCR was sampled from a human donor in good health. The V and J genes are TRBV4-1 and TRBJ1-6; weak D call: TRBD1 (5 bases). CDR3 protein: CASSQDGQGGSPLHF. The CDR3 DNA reads as TGCGCCAGCAGCCAAGATGGCCAGGGTGGTTCACCCCTCCACTTT.